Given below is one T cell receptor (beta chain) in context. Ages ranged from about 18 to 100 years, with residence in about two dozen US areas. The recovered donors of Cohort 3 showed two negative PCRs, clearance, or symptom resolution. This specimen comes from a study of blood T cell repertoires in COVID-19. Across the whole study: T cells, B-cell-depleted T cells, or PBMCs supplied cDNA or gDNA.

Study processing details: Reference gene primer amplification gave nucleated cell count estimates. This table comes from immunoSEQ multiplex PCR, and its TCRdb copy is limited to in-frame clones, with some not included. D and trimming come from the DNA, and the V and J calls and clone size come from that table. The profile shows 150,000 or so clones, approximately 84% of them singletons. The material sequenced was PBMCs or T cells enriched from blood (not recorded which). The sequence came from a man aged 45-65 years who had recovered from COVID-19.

CDR3 sequence reads: CASSLLGLAGDTQYF. The CDR3 nucleotides read TGTGCCAGTAGTCTTCTCGGACTAGCGGGCGATACGCAGTATTTT. The chain links TRBV19 to TRBJ2-3, with TRBD2 identical over 11 bases. The CDR3 sequence is 15 residues long. With V trimmed by 5 bases and J by 6 bases, 7 bases remained unmatched. The germline gives CDR1 LNHDA, CDR2 SQIVND (reference sequence).